The 25 T cell receptor beta chains below were found in one sample sequenced in a study of blood T cell repertoires in COVID-19. Libraries were prepared by immunoSEQ multiplex PCR; TCRdb keeps only in-frame clonotypes and omits some of them. The sample has about 110,000 clones; 82% are singletons. The sequenced sample was peripheral blood. The receptors stem from a man in his 70s with acute or convalescent COVID-19.

The chain has TRBV19 and TRBJ2-1; tentative D call: TRBD1 (5 bases). Germline V lookup: CDR1 LNHDA, CDR2 SQIVND (reference sequence). The CDR3 runs to 13 residues. V lost 4 bases, J lost 8 bases, and 12 bases lay in between. CDR3 amino acids: CASSTREGDEQFF. The CDR3 DNA reads TGTGCCAGTAGTACCAGGGAAGGCGATGAGCAGTTCTTC. The entire variable domain, with the rest obtained from reference TRBV19 and TRBJ2-1, is as follows: DGGITQSPKYLFRKEGQNVTLSCEQNLNHDAMYWYRQDPGQGLRLIYYSQIVNDFQKGDIAEGYSVSREKKESFPLTVTSAQKNPTAFYLCASSTREGDEQFFGPGTRLTVL.

This rearrangement joins TRBV5-1 to TRBJ1-6, with a tentative D call TRBD1 (5 bases). Germline-derived CDR1 and CDR2 are SGHRS and YFSETQ. The V end was cut by 1 base, the J end by 8 bases, with 10 bases between. The CDR3 is made up of 14 amino acids. CDR3 in amino acids: CASSLSGRHSPLHF. CDR3 coding DNA: TGCGCCAGCAGCTTGTCAGGGAGGCATTCACCCCTCCACTTT.

This clone was counted a few times. This rearrangement joins TRBV18 to TRBJ2-7; tentatively, D is TRBD1 (6 bases). The CDR3 has 12 amino acids. V lost 6 bases to trimming and J lost 5 bases, with 11 bases between them. Germline V gene data show CDR1 as KGHSH and CDR2 as LQKENI. In DNA, the CDR3 is TGTGCCAGCTCCGCGGACAGTAACGAGCAGTACTTC. It yields the protein CASSADSNEQYF.

This clone was observed a handful of times. V usage is TRBV2 and J usage is TRBJ2-2; the D gene is possibly TRBD1 (5 bases). Deletions cut 6 bases from V and 4 bases from J, with 9 bases between. The CDR3 consists of 13 residues. Germline V gives CDR1 SNHLY, CDR2 FYNNEI. CDR3 sequence reads: CASSQGSTGELFF. CDR3 sequence (DNA): TGTGCCAGCAGCCAGGGAAGCACCGGGGAGCTGTTTTTT.

J is TRBJ1-5 and V is TRBV29-1, with 10 bases that match TRBD1. CDR1 SQVTM and CDR2 ANQGSEA come from the germline V gene. Unmatched junction bases numbered 13, after V lost 4 bases and J lost 1 base. The CDR3 consists of 18 residues. The CDR3 bases are TGCAGCGTTGTTTTAGTGGGACAGGGGAGGGGAAGCAATCAGCCCCAGCATTTT. It specifies CSVVLVGQGRGSNQPQHF.

This clone was detected a few times. This chain uses TRBV29-1 with TRBJ1-1; 7 nucleotides line up with TRBD1. The CDR3 sequence is 13 residues long. After removal of 3 bases from V and 5 bases from J, the junction contained 6 bases not matched to a gene. Germline V gene lookup returns CDR1 SQVTM and CDR2 ANQGSEA. DNA for the CDR3: TGCAGCGTTGAGGAGGGGGCGAGTACTGAAGCTTTCTTT. It is translated as CSVEEGASTEAFF.

The chain's CDR3 is CASSLFKGVYGYTF. In DNA form, the CDR3 reads TGTGCCAGCAGTTTATTTAAGGGAGTCTATGGCTACACCTTC. The chain employs TRBV27 and TRBJ1-2; D is undetermined. The V end lost 1 base, the J end lost 4 bases, and 10 bases lay between the germline ends. Germline V CDR1 and CDR2: MNHEY, SMNVEV (reference sequence). The CDR3 spans 14 residues.

J is TRBJ1-2 and V is TRBV5-1, with a weak D call TRBD1 (6 bases). This CDR3 is built from 13 residues. With 7 bases removed from V and 0 bases from J, the gap between germline ends came to 10 bases. Germline V lookup: CDR1 SGHRS, CDR2 YFSETQ. DNA for the CDR3: TGCGCCAGCGGGACACAAGCTAACTATGGCTACACCTTC. This codes for CASGTQANYGYTF.

This chain connects TRBV7-3 to TRBJ1-1; D remains ambiguous. V lost 1 base to trimming and J lost 1 base, with 4 bases between them. The CDR3 contains 13 residues. CDR1 is SGHTA and CDR2 is FQGTGA in the germline V gene. The CDR3 sequence: CASSLNRNTEAFF. The CDR3 DNA follows: TGTGCCAGCAGCTTAAACAGGAACACTGAAGCTTTCTTT.

The V gene is TRBV28, the J gene TRBJ1-5; the D gene is possibly TRBD1 (6 bases). The CDR3 spans 16 residues. Trimming pared 7 bases from V and 5 bases from J, leaving 21 bases between. The germline V gene encodes CDR1 MDHEN and CDR2 SYDVKM. In DNA form, the CDR3 reads TGTGCCAGCATCACCGCTGGGACACTCTTTTATCAGCCCCAGCATTTT. Encoded protein: CASITAGTLFYQPQHF.

This clone was counted once. The rearrangement links TRBV5-1 to TRBJ1-1; D call uncertain. Germline-derived CDR1 and CDR2 are SGHRS and YFSETQ. This CDR3 spans 15 amino acids. Trimming left V 2 bases short and J 2 bases short, with 13 bases between. The CDR3 bases are TGCGCCAGCAGCTTAGCCATGACACGTAACACTGAAGCTTTCTTT. Amino acids: CASSLAMTRNTEAFF. Combining the CDR3 with reference TRBV5-1 and TRBJ1-1 gives the whole variable domain KAGVTQTPRYLIKTRGQQVTLSCSPISGHRSVSWYQQTPGQGLQFLFEYFSETQRNKGNFPGRFSGRQFSNSRSEMNVSTLELGDSALYLCASSLAMTRNTEAFFGQGTRLTVV.

The J gene is TRBJ2-1, the V gene TRBV5-4; possibly TRBD1 for D (6 bases). CDR1 and CDR2 from the germline V gene are SGHNT and YYREEE (reference sequence). CDR3 length equals 16 residues. The germline V and J ends were trimmed by 1 base and 5 bases, with 16 bases remaining between them. CDR3 DNA: TGTGCCAGCAGCTTGCCCCTAGGACAGAAGGACAATGAGCAGTTCTTC. Translated: CASSLPLGQKDNEQFF.

The V and J genes are TRBV11-1 and TRBJ1-1; D unresolved. There are 15 residues in the CDR3. V shed 2 bases and J shed 1 base, with 11 bases lying between them. Germline V lookup: CDR1 SGHAT, CDR2 FQDESV (reference sequence). DNA of the CDR3: TGTGCCAGCAGCTTATCTAGGCTTGGGAACACTGAAGCTTTCTTT. Residues: CASSLSRLGNTEAFF.

V gene TRBV4-2 combines with J gene TRBJ2-2; D perhaps matches TRBD2 (5 bases). The length of the CDR3 is 17 residues. V lost 0 bases to trimming and J lost 0 bases, with 11 bases between them. Germline CDR1 LGHNA, CDR2 YNFKEQ. The CDR3 DNA reads as TGTGCCAGCAGCCAAGAGTTCGGGATATCGAACACCGGGGAGCTGTTTTTT. This gives the protein CASSQEFGISNTGELFF.

This clone appeared a single time. The V and J genes are TRBV2 and TRBJ1-4; 8 bases match TRBD1. Germline V gives CDR1 SNHLY, CDR2 FYNNEI. The CDR3 consists of 15 residues. J was trimmed by 4 bases and V by 6 bases; bases with no gene match: 7. This CDR3 is CASRLEQGVNEKLFF. The CDR3 nucleotides are TGTGCCAGCAGACTAGAACAGGGGGTTAATGAAAAACTGTTTTTT.

This clone showed up many times. The rearrangement links TRBV6-2 or TRBV6-3 to TRBJ2-1, with 8 bases identical to TRBD2. The J segment lost 7 bases and the V segment lost 0 bases, leaving 5 bases of the junction unmatched. Germline V gives CDR1 MNHEY, CDR2 SVGEGT. This CDR3 is built from 15 residues. The CDR3 sequence is CASSYSTAGVNEQFF. CDR3 nucleotide sequence: TGTGCCAGCAGTTACTCGACAGCGGGAGTGAATGAGCAGTTCTTC.

This clone was seen only a few times. The chain recombines TRBV28 with TRBJ2-7, with D possibly matching TRBD2 (6 bases). Trimming left V 3 bases short and J 5 bases short, with 23 bases between. CDR3 size: 17 residues. Germline assignment: CDR1 MDHEN and CDR2 SYDVKM. The CDR3 DNA sequence: TGTGCCAGCAGTTTGGGAGGCCCTCAAGGAATACTCAACGAGCAGTACTTC. This gives the protein CASSLGGPQGILNEQYF.

The chain employs TRBV28 and TRBJ2-1; D is undetermined. V lost 6 bases, J lost 12 bases, and 15 bases lay in between. There are 12 residues in the CDR3. Germline V gene sequence: CDR1 MDHEN, CDR2 SYDVKM. CDR3 bases: TGTGCCAGCAGACTAACCGGGTATCGGCAGTTCTTC. Protein sequence: CASRLTGYRQFF.

The chain is built from TRBV6-5 and TRBJ2-7; no firm D call. Germline V lookup: CDR1 MNHEY, CDR2 SVGAGI. With 4 bases removed from V and 2 bases from J, the gap between germline ends came to 15 bases. This CDR3 is 15 amino acids long. CDR3 amino acids: CASSSPTRVPYEQYF. The CDR3 DNA is TGTGCCAGCAGTTCGCCAACCCGCGTTCCCTACGAGCAGTACTTC.

This chain links TRBV3-1 (or the pseudogene TRBV3-2) with TRBJ1-6; perhaps TRBD1 as D (5 bases). Trimming stripped 1 base from V and 7 bases from J, with 11 bases between. The CDR3 is made up of 15 amino acids. The germline V gene has CDR1 LGHDT and CDR2 YNNKEL (reference sequence). CDR3 loop: CASSQVRGVNSPLHF. CDR3 sequence (DNA): TGTGCCAGCAGCCAAGTACGGGGGGTCAATTCACCCCTCCACTTT.

The CDR3 DNA is TGTGCCAGCAAGTTGGGGGGGACTCCCCTAGCGAACACCGGGGAGCTGTTTTTT. Translation: CASKLGGTPLANTGELFF. The chain links TRBV2 to TRBJ2-2; 7 positions agree with TRBD2. V was clipped by 7 bases and J by 0 bases; unmatched bases: 14. This CDR3 spans 18 amino acids. Germline CDR1 and CDR2: SNHLY and FYNNEI.

The chain couples TRBV10-3 to TRBJ2-2; 11 bases are shared with TRBD1. Germline CDR1 ENHRY, CDR2 SYGVKD. The V and J ends lost 10 bases and 4 bases, in that order; junction bases with no gene match: 8. The CDR3 is made up of 15 amino acids. This CDR3 is CASSPGTGGTGELFF. DNA of the CDR3: TGTGCCAGTTCCCCCGGGACAGGGGGCACCGGGGAGCTGTTTTTT.

CDR3 coding DNA: TGTGCCAGCTCACCACTCCCATTCCCATACGAGCAGTACTTC. Protein product: CASSPLPFPYEQYF. V usage is TRBV18 and J usage is TRBJ2-7; unclear D gene. Trimming shortened V by 1 base and J by 4 bases, and 11 bases separated the two germline ends. This CDR3 is 14 amino acids long. Germline V lookup: CDR1 KGHSH, CDR2 LQKENI.

The chain recombines TRBV7-9 with TRBJ2-7, with 8 bases identical to TRBD2. The CDR3 runs 14 residues. The germline CDR1 and CDR2 sequences are SEHNR and FQNEAQ (reference sequence). The ends lost 3 bases at V and 2 bases at J; junction bases unmatched: 3. The CDR3 here is CASSFTSGPYEQYF. CDR3 bases: TGTGCCAGCAGCTTTACTAGCGGCCCCTACGAGCAGTACTTC.

The V and J genes are TRBV24-1 and TRBJ1-5; TRBD1 might be the D (5 bases). In germline, CDR1 is KGHDR, CDR2 SFDVKD. The germline V and J ends were trimmed by 9 bases and 3 bases, with 11 bases remaining between them. The CDR3 sequence is 13 residues long. CDR3 sequence reads: CATAKQDNQPQHF. CDR3 coding DNA: TGTGCCACCGCGAAACAGGACAATCAGCCCCAGCATTTT.